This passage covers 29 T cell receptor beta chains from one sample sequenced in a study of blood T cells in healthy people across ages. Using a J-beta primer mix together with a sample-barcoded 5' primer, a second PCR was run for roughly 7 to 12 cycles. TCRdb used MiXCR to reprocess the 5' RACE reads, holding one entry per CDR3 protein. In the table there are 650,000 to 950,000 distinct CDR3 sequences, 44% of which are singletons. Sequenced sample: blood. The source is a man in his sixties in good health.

In DNA form, the CDR3 reads TGTGCCTCAGGGCGGGGGGCACAAGATACGCAGTATTTT. This gives the protein CASGRGAQDTQYF. The chain carries TRBV10-3 and TRBJ2-3; 8 bases map to TRBD2. Germline loops: CDR1 ENHRY, CDR2 SYGVKD. The CDR3 runs 13 residues. The trim removed 11 bases at V and 5 bases at J, leaving 9 bases unmatched.

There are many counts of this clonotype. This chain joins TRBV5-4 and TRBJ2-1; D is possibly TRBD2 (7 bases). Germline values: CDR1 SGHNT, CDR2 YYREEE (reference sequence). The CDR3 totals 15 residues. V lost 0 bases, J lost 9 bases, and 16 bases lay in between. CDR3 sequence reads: CASSLEGGGPVEQFF. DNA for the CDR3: TGTGCCAGCAGCTTGGAAGGGGGGGGGCCTGTTGAGCAGTTCTTC.

The CDR3 nucleotides read TGTGCCAGCAAAACTACTGGCCTTGGGGAGCCCCAGCATTTT. Its translation is CASKTTGLGEPQHF. The gene calls are TRBV28 and TRBJ1-5; D is uncertain. The CDR3 runs to 14 residues. Germline V lookup: CDR1 MDHEN, CDR2 SYDVKM. V lost 7 bases to trimming and J lost 8 bases, with 18 bases between them.

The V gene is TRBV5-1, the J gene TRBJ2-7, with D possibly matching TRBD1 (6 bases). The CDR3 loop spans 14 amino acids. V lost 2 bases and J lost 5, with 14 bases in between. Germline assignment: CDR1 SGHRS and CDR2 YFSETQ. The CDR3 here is CASSFIAGENEQYF. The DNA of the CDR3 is TGCGCCAGCAGCTTTATAGCAGGGGAGAACGAGCAGTACTTC. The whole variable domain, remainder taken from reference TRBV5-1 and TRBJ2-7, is KAGVTQTPRYLIKTRGQQVTLSCSPISGHRSVSWYQQTPGQGLQFLFEYFSETQRNKGNFPGRFSGRQFSNSRSEMNVSTLELGDSALYLCASSFIAGENEQYFGPGTRLTVT.

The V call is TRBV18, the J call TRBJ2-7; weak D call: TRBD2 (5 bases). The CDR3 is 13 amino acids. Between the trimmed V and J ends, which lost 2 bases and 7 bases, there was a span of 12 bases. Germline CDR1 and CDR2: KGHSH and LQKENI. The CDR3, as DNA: TGTGCCAGCTCACCAGCGGGCTCTAGGGAGCAGTACTTC. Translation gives CASSPAGSREQYF.

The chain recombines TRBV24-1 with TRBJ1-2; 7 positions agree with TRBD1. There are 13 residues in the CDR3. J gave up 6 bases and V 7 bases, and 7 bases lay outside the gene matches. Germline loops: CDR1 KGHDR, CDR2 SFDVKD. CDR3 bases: TGTGCCACCAGGCCCAGGGACAGTGATGGCTACACCTTC. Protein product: CATRPRDSDGYTF.

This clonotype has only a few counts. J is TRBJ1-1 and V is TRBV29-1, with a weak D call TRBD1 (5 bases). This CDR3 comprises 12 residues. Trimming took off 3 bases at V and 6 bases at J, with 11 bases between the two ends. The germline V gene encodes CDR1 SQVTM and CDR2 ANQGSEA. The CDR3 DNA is TGCAGCGTTGAGTCCCAGGGATCTGAAGCTTTCTTT. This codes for CSVESQGSEAFF.

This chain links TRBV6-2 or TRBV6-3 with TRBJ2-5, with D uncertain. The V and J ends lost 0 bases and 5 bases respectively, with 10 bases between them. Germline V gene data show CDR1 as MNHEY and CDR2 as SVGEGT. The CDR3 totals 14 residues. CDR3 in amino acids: CASSYSPRRETQYF. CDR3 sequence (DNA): TGTGCCAGCAGTTACTCTCCGAGGCGGGAGACCCAGTACTTC.

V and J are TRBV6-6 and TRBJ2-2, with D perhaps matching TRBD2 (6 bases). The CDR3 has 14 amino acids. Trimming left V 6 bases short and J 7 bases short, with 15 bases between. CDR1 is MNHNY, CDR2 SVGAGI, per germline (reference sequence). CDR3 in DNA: TGTGCCAGCAGACCCCCGGGAGTCAACGGGGAGCTGTTTTTT. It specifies CASRPPGVNGELFF.

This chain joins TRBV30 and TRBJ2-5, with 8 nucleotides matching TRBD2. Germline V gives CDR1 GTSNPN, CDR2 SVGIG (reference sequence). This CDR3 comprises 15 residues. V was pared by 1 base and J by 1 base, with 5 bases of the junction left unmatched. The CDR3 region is CAWSGERGPQETQYF. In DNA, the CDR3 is TGTGCCTGGAGTGGAGAGCGGGGGCCCCAAGAGACCCAGTACTTC.

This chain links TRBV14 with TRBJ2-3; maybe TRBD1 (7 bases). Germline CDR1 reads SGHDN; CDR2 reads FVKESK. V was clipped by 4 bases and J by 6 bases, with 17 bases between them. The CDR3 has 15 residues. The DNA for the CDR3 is TGTGCCAGCAGCCCAGGGGGAGCCCGGGGGGATACGCAGTATTTT. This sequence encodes CASSPGGARGDTQYF. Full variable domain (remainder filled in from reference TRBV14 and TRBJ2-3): EAGVTQFPSHSVIEKGQTVTLRCDPISGHDNLYWYRRVMGKEIKFLLHFVKESKQDESGMPNNRFLAERTGGTYSTLKVQPAELEDSGVYFCASSPGGARGDTQYFGPGTRLTVL.

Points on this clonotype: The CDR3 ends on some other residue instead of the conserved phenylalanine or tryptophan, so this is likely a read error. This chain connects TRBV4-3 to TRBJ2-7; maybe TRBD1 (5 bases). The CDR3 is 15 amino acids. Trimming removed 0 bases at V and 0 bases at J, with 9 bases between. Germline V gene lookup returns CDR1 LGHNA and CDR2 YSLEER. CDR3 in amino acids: CASSQDVQGSYEQYL. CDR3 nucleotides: TGCGCCAGCAGCCAAGATGTCCAGGGCTCCTACGAGCAGTACTTA.

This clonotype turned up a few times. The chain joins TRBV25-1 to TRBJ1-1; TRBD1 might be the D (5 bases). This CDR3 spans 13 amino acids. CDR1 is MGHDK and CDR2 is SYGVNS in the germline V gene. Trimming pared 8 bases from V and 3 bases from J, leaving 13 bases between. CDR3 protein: CASVGGGDTEAFF. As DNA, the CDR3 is TGTGCCAGCGTGGGAGGAGGGGACACTGAAGCTTTCTTT.

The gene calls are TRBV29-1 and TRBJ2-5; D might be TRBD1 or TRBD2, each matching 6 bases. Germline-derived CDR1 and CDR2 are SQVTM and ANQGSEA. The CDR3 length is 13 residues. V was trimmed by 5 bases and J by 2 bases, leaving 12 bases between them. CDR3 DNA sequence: TGCAGCGTTAGGCAGGGGAGGCAAGAGACCCAGTACTTC. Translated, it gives CSVRQGRQETQYF.

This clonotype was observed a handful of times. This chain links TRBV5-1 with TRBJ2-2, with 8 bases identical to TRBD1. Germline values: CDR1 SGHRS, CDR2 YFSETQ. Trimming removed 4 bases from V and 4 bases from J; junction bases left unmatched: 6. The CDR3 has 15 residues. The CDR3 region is CASSPQGQGTGELFF. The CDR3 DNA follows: TGCGCCAGCAGCCCCCAAGGACAGGGCACCGGGGAGCTGTTTTTT.

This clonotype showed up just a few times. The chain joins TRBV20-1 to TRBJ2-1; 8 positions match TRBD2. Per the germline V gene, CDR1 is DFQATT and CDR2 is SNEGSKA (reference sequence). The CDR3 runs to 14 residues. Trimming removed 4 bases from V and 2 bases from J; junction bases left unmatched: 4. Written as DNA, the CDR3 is TGCAGTGCTACAACTAGCGGTCCCTACAATGAGCAGTTCTTC. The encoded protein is CSATTSGPYNEQFF.

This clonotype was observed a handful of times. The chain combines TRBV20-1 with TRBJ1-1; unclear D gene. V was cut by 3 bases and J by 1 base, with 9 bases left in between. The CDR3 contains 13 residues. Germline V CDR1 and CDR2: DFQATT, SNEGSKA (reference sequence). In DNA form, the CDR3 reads TGCAGTGCTAGCGAGGAGGCGAACACTGAAGCTTTCTTT. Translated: CSASEEANTEAFF.

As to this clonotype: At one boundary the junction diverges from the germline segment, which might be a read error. The CDR3: CTWTPRGNEQFF. The CDR3, as DNA: TGTACCTGGACGCCTCGGGGCAATGAGCAGTTCTTC. The chain is built from TRBV30 and TRBJ2-1; weak D call: TRBD2 (5 bases). Germline-derived CDR1 and CDR2 are GTSNPN and SVGIG (reference sequence). The CDR3 contains 12 residues.

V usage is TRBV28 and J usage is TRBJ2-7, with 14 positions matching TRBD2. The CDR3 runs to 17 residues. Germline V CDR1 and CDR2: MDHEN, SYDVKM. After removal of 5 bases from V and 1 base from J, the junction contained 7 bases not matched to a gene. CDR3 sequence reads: CASSKSGTSGGSYEQYF. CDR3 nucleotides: TGTGCCAGCAGTAAATCCGGGACTAGCGGGGGTTCCTACGAGCAGTACTTC.

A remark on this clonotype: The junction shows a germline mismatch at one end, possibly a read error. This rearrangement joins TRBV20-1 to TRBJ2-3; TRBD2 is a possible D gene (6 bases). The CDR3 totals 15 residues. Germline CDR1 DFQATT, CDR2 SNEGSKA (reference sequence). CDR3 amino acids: CSAREASAGTDTQYF. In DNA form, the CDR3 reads TGCAGTGCGAGAGAAGCTAGCGCCGGCACAGATACGCAGTATTTT.

In DNA, the CDR3 is TGCGCCAGCAGCCAAGATGCCAACGGGGTCTACGAGCAGTACTTC. Its protein is CASSQDANGVYEQYF. The V call is TRBV4-1, the J call TRBJ2-7, with D perhaps matching TRBD2 (5 bases). The CDR3 is 15 residues long. Trimming left V 0 bases short and J 3 bases short, with 12 bases between. Germline CDR1 reads MGHRA; CDR2 reads YSYEKL.

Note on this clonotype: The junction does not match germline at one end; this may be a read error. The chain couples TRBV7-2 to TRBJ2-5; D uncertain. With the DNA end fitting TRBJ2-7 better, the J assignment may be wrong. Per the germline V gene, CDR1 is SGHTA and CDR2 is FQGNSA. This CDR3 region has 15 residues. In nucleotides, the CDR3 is TGTGCCTGCAGCTTAGACCCGACTCCCTTGGGCGAGCAGTACTTC. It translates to CACSLDPTPLGEQYF.

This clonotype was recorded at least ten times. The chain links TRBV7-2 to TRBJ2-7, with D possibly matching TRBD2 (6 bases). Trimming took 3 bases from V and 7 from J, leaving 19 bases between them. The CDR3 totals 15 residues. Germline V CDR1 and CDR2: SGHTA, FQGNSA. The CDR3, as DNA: TGTGCCAGCAGCTTGAGTGACCTGGCGGGGCCTGAGCAGTACTTC. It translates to CASSLSDLAGPEQYF.

The CDR3 spells CSAEQSSGANVLTF. The CDR3 nucleotides read TGCAGTGCTGAACAGAGCTCTGGGGCCAACGTCCTGACTTTC. The chain carries TRBV20-1 and TRBJ2-6; D is ambiguous. V was trimmed by 5 bases and J by 0 bases, leaving 8 bases between them. Looked up from germline, CDR1 is DFQATT and CDR2 is SNEGSKA (reference sequence). The CDR3 is 14 residues long.

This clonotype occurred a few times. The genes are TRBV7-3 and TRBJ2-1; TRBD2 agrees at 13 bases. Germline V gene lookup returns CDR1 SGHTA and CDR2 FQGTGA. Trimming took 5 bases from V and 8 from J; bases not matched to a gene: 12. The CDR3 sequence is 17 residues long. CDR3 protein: CASSETSGGSPGDEQFF. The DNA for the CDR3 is TGTGCCAGCAGCGAGACTAGCGGGGGGTCTCCCGGGGATGAGCAGTTCTTC.

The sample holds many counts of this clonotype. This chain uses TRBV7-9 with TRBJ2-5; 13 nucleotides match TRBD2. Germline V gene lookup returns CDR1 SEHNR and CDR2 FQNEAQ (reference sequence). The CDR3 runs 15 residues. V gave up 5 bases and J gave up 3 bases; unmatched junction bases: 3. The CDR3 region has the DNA TGTGCCAGCAGCCCTGGACTAGCGGGGGAAGAGACCCAGTACTTC. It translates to CASSPGLAGEETQYF.

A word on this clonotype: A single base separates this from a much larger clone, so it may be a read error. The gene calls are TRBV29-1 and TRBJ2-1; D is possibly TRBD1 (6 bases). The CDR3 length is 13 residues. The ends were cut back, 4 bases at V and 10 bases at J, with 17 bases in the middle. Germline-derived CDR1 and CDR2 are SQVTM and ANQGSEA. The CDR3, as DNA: TGCAGCGTTGGAGGGGGAAAGGCCTACGAGCAGTTCTTC. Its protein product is CSVGGGKAYEQFF.

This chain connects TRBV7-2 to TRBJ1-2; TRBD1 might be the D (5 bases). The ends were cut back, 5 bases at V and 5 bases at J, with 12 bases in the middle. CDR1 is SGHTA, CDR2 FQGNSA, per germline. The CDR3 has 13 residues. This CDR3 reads CASSPGNSYGYTF. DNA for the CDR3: TGTGCCAGCAGCCCAGGGAATTCGTATGGCTACACCTTC.

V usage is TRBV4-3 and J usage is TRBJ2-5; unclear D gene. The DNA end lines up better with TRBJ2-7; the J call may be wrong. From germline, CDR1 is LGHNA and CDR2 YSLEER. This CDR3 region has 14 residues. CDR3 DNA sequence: TGCGCCAGCAGCCAAGATAACGCGATCTACGAGCAGTACTTC. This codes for CASSQDNAIYEQYF.